Shown below are 28 T cell receptor beta chains from a single sample sequenced in a study of spatial heterogeneity in lung cancer (dated by TCRdb to between 2018 and 2020). Read against the paper, the sample's time point label means: sample taken at primary tumor resection. Library preparation was by 5' RACE. The sequencer was a NextSeq 500. The public reads were run again by TCRdb, first through fastp at Q25 and then through MiXCR, and only productive beta chains were kept. Each entry is one CDR3 protein sequence, shown with its most common DNA and genes. Within this sample are about 45,000 distinct CDR3 sequences, with approximately 6.3% of them counted one time only. The biggest ten clones account for 43% of the sample. The sample in question was PBMCs, obtained at surgery. The receptors here all came from a female donor with early-stage non-small cell lung cancer.

The table lists this clonotype with a few counts. The V call is TRBV14, the J call TRBJ2-7; TRBD1 matches at 9 bases. Germline V gene lookup returns CDR1 SGHDN and CDR2 FVKESK. The ends lost 4 bases at V and 2 bases at J; junction bases unmatched: 3. The length of the CDR3 is 14 residues. This chain's CDR3 is CASSLWTGAYEQYF. For the CDR3, the DNA is TGTGCCAGCAGCCTTTGGACAGGGGCCTACGAGCAGTACTTC.

This clonotype was counted a few times. The chain is built from TRBV7-2 and TRBJ2-4; D not certain. CDR3 length: 15 residues. Germline CDR1 is SGHTA and CDR2 is FQGNSA. V gave up 2 bases and J gave up 4 bases, with 12 bases separating them. CDR3 DNA sequence: TGTGCCAGCAGCTTACATGACCAATCAAAAAACATTCAGTACTTC. This translates into CASSLHDQSKNIQYF.

The genes are TRBV18 and TRBJ1-5; D might be TRBD1 (5 bases). Germline-derived CDR1 and CDR2 are KGHSH and LQKENI. The CDR3 totals 17 residues. V dropped 0 bases and J dropped 6 bases, with 18 bases sitting between them. The CDR3 DNA reads TGTGCCAGCTCACCACCGGGACCCCAAGGGGCTGGTCAGCCCCAGCATTTT. It translates to CASSPPGPQGAGQPQHF.

This clonotype has more than one count but fewer than ten. This rearrangement joins TRBV5-6 to TRBJ1-5; the D is unclear. The CDR3 has 16 amino acids. CDR1 and CDR2 (germline): SGHDT, YYEEEE. The V gene lost 0 bases and the J gene lost 2 bases, with 12 bases spanning the gap. The CDR3 region is CASSLDRGSGNQPQHF. The CDR3 DNA reads as TGTGCCAGCAGCTTGGACCGGGGATCGGGCAATCAGCCCCAGCATTTT.

This clonotype was observed a few times. The rearrangement links TRBV19 to TRBJ1-2; D possibly corresponds to TRBD1 (6 bases). Germline loops: CDR1 LNHDA, CDR2 SQIVND (reference sequence). V was clipped by 3 bases and J by 6 bases, with 17 bases between them. The CDR3 sequence is 15 residues long. The CDR3: CASSIALGGRNGYTF. For the CDR3, the DNA is TGTGCCAGTAGTATTGCTTTAGGGGGAAGGAATGGCTACACCTTC.

DNA for the CDR3: TGTGCCAGCAGTCCACAAGGGGGGAGGACTGAAGCTTTCTTT. It encodes CASSPQGGRTEAFF. The rearrangement uses TRBV6-1 and TRBJ1-1, with D tentatively TRBD1 (6 bases). With 5 bases removed from V and 5 bases from J, the gap between germline ends came to 15 bases. Germline V gives CDR1 MNHNS, CDR2 SASEGT. The CDR3 extends over 14 amino acids.

In this sample, this clonotype turned up many times. The chain uses TRBV5-1 and TRBJ2-7, with 7 bases fitting TRBD1. CDR3 length: 14 residues. V dropped 4 bases and J dropped 2; count of bases not matched to a gene: 6. Looked up from germline, CDR1 is SGHRS and CDR2 is YFSETQ. CDR3 sequence (DNA): TGCGCCAGCAGCACGGGGACAGCCCCCTACGAGCAGTACTTC. Translated, it gives CASSTGTAPYEQYF.

There are a few counts of this clonotype. The J gene is TRBJ1-2, the V gene TRBV7-2; D gene uncertain. The germline V gene encodes CDR1 SGHTA and CDR2 FQGNSA. The CDR3 covers 12 residues. Deletions cut 3 bases from V and 7 bases from J, with 9 bases between. This chain's CDR3 is CASSFPPGGYTF. CDR3 DNA sequence: TGTGCCAGCAGCTTCCCCCCAGGTGGCTACACCTTC. The variable domain in full, with the rest retrieved from reference TRBV7-2 and TRBJ1-2, is GAGVSQSPSNKVTEKGKDVELRCDPISGHTALYWYRQSLGQGLEFLIYFQGNSAPDKSGLPSDRFSAERTGGSVSTLTIQRTQQEDSAVYLCASSFPPGGYTFGSGTRLTVV.

A remark on this clonotype: A much larger clone lies a single base off, so this may be a read error. This chain links TRBV29-1 with TRBJ2-4; D possibly corresponds to TRBD2 (5 bases). This CDR3 spans 13 amino acids. Germline CDR1 SQVTM, CDR2 ANQGSEA. CDR3 in DNA: TGCAGCGCCATCGGGGTGACCAAAAACACTCAGTACTTC. It translates to CSAIGVTKNTQYF.

The chain joins TRBV5-1 to TRBJ1-1; 7 nucleotides agree with TRBD1. Unmatched junction bases numbered 6, after V lost 4 bases and J lost 3 bases. CDR3 size: 14 residues. The germline V gene has CDR1 SGHRS and CDR2 YFSETQ. CDR3 sequence: CASSPSDRYTEAFF. DNA of the CDR3: TGCGCCAGCAGCCCTTCGGACAGGTACACTGAAGCTTTCTTT.

This clonotype was detected a few times. The chain uses TRBV9 and TRBJ2-7, with 7 bases identical to TRBD2. The CDR3 totals 13 residues. CDR1 is SGDLS and CDR2 is YYNGEE in the germline V gene. V was clipped by 4 bases and J by 9 bases; unmatched bases: 10. The CDR3 is CASSTPREGMQYF. CDR3 coding DNA: TGTGCCAGCAGCACTCCGAGGGAGGGGATGCAGTACTTC.

This clonotype has ten or more counts. The rearrangement links TRBV29-1 to TRBJ2-7; 14 bases are shared with TRBD2. Germline CDR1 is SQVTM and CDR2 is ANQGSEA. The junction had 6 bases not matched to a gene; V was cut back by 6 bases and J by 2 bases. This CDR3 is 15 amino acids long. The CDR3 spells CSVRGLAGATYEQYF. The CDR3 nucleotides are TGCAGCGTGAGGGGACTAGCGGGGGCAACCTACGAGCAGTACTTC.

The chain joins TRBV28 to TRBJ1-5, with D uncertain. This CDR3 contains 17 residues. Trimming stripped 7 bases from V and 7 bases from J, with 26 bases between. The V gene's germline CDR1 is MDHEN and CDR2 SYDVKM. CDR3 region: CASTGRSKGRGIQPQHF. The CDR3 coding sequence is TGTGCCAGCACGGGTCGGAGTAAGGGCCGGGGAATCCAGCCCCAGCATTTT.

This clonotype has a handful of counts. The chain joins TRBV20-1 to TRBJ1-1; D perhaps matches TRBD1 (5 bases). The CDR3 totals 14 residues. CDR1 and CDR2 from the germline V gene are DFQATT and SNEGSKA (reference sequence). The V gene lost 5 bases and the J gene lost 6 bases, with 19 bases spanning the gap. CDR3 region: CSASTGRARAEAFF. In DNA form, the CDR3 reads TGCAGTGCTTCCACAGGACGGGCGAGGGCTGAAGCTTTCTTT.

This clonotype appeared many times. The chain couples TRBV12-3 or TRBV12-4 to TRBJ2-3; 9 bases match TRBD1. This CDR3 has 15 residues. Trimming at V came to 6 bases and at J to 7 bases, leaving 11 bases not matched to a gene. CDR3 protein: CASSPGTGLGYTQYF. In nucleotides, the CDR3 is TGTGCCAGCAGCCCCGGGACAGGGTTAGGTTATACGCAGTATTTT.

The rearrangement uses TRBV28 and TRBJ2-2, with unresolved D. Germline values: CDR1 MDHEN, CDR2 SYDVKM. The CDR3 covers 16 residues. The ends were cut back, 4 bases at V and 7 bases at J, with 19 bases in the middle. CDR3 in DNA: TGTGCCAGCAGTTCTCGGCGGCACAGCGATTACGGGGAGCTGTTTTTT. Its protein is CASSSRRHSDYGELFF.

There are many counts of this clonotype. The rearrangement links TRBV7-9 to TRBJ2-5; 7 bases agree with TRBD1. Per the germline V gene, CDR1 is SEHNR and CDR2 is FQNEAQ (reference sequence). The CDR3 is 13 residues long. V was clipped by 5 bases and J by 2 bases; unmatched bases: 2. CDR3 in amino acids: CASSQGQQETQYF. In DNA, the CDR3 is TGTGCCAGCAGCCAGGGACAGCAAGAGACCCAGTACTTC.

CDR3 DNA sequence: TGTGCCACCAGCCTTCCAGGCCTTACTAAGAATGAGCAGTTCTTC. This gives the protein CATSLPGLTKNEQFF. The chain employs TRBV24-1 and TRBJ2-1; unclear D gene. The germline V gene encodes CDR1 KGHDR and CDR2 SFDVKD. The CDR3 is 15 residues long. V dropped 7 bases and J dropped 7 bases, with 19 bases sitting between them.

This clonotype was observed at least ten times. The genes are TRBV7-9 and TRBJ2-6; no firm D call. Between the trimmed V and J ends, which lost 1 base and 1 base, there was a span of 8 bases. The length of the CDR3 is 16 residues. CDR1 SEHNR and CDR2 FQNEAQ come from the germline V gene (reference sequence). The CDR3 is CASSLVEISGANVLTF. In DNA form, the CDR3 reads TGTGCCAGCAGCTTAGTAGAGATATCTGGGGCCAACGTCCTGACTTTC.

This chain joins TRBV12-3 or TRBV12-4 and TRBJ1-5, with D perhaps TRBD1 (6 bases). V lost 2 bases and J lost 7, with 9 bases in between. The CDR3 has 13 residues. The CDR3 nucleotides are TGTGCCAGCAGTTTAAACGGGGGCCAGCCCCAGCATTTT. Protein: CASSLNGGQPQHF.

The CDR3 is CSAAPGTDRWYF. Written as DNA, the CDR3 is TGCAGTGCCGCACCCGGGACGGACCGTTGGTACTTC. The genes are TRBV20-1 and TRBJ2-7; D tentatively fits TRBD1 or TRBD2 (5 bases each). The CDR3 contains 12 residues. The germline V gene encodes CDR1 DFQATT and CDR2 SNEGSKA (reference sequence). V dropped 6 bases and J dropped 12 bases, with 21 bases sitting between them.

This clonotype was found many times. The chain carries TRBV7-3 and TRBJ2-3, with D possibly being TRBD1 (5 bases). The CDR3 is 15 amino acids. CDR1 is SGHTA, CDR2 FQGTGA, per germline. V was cut by 5 bases and J by 0 bases, with 12 bases left in between. CDR3 in amino acids: CASSQGPTSTDTQYF. The CDR3 DNA sequence: TGTGCCAGCAGCCAGGGTCCGACCAGCACAGATACGCAGTATTTT.

This clonotype came up a few times. The gene calls are TRBV11-3 and TRBJ2-1, with 10 bases matching TRBD2. The CDR3 has 14 amino acids. Germline CDR1 SGHNT, CDR2 YENEEA. V lost 5 bases, J lost 8 bases, and 6 bases stayed unmatched. CDR3: CASSRSGGAYEQFF. DNA of the CDR3: TGTGCCAGCAGCCGCAGCGGGGGGGCCTATGAGCAGTTCTTC.

Ten or more counts support this clonotype. V is TRBV5-1 and J is TRBJ2-2; a possible D gene is TRBD2 (5 bases). This CDR3 is built from 15 residues. Trimming took 2 bases from V and 4 from J, leaving 12 bases between them. Germline V lookup: CDR1 SGHRS, CDR2 YFSETQ. The CDR3 DNA reads as TGCGCCAGCAGCTTTGCGGGTATCGGCACCGGGGAGCTGTTTTTT. Translation: CASSFAGIGTGELFF.

The chain couples TRBV3-1 to TRBJ1-2; D is possibly TRBD1 (5 bases). V was shortened by 6 bases and J by 4 bases, with 12 bases between the two germline ends. The CDR3 contains 13 residues. Per the germline V gene, CDR1 is LGHDT and CDR2 is YNNKEL (reference sequence). The CDR3 loop reads CASSPPGRYGYTF. DNA of the CDR3: TGTGCCAGCAGTCCCCCAGGGCGCTATGGCTACACCTTC.

Ten or more counts support this clonotype. The V gene is TRBV2, the J gene TRBJ2-7; maybe TRBD2 (5 bases). CDR1 SNHLY and CDR2 FYNNEI come from the germline V gene. V dropped 3 bases and J dropped 0 bases, with 9 bases sitting between them. CDR3 length: 14 amino acids. The CDR3 DNA is TGTGCCAGCAGTGATACTAGTAGCTCCTACGAGCAGTACTTC. Amino acids: CASSDTSSSYEQYF.

This clonotype showed up many times. The J gene is TRBJ2-3, the V gene TRBV9; TRBD1 matches at 7 bases. The J segment lost 4 bases and the V segment lost 0 bases, leaving 8 bases of the junction unmatched. CDR1 and CDR2 (germline): SGDLS, YYNGEE. The CDR3 sequence is 16 residues long. The CDR3 nucleotides are TGTGCCAGCAGCGTAGGAGGGGGCAGGGCCCCAGATACGCAGTATTTT. Protein sequence: CASSVGGGRAPDTQYF.

This clonotype was found many times. This chain uses TRBV29-1 with TRBJ2-7; TRBD1 matches 7 bases. CDR1 and CDR2 (germline): SQVTM, ANQGSEA. The CDR3 runs 13 residues. J gave up 1 base and V 3 bases, and 3 bases lay outside the gene matches. CDR3 nucleotides: TGCAGCGTTGAGAAGGGACAGTCCTACGAGCAGTACTTC. Its translation is CSVEKGQSYEQYF.